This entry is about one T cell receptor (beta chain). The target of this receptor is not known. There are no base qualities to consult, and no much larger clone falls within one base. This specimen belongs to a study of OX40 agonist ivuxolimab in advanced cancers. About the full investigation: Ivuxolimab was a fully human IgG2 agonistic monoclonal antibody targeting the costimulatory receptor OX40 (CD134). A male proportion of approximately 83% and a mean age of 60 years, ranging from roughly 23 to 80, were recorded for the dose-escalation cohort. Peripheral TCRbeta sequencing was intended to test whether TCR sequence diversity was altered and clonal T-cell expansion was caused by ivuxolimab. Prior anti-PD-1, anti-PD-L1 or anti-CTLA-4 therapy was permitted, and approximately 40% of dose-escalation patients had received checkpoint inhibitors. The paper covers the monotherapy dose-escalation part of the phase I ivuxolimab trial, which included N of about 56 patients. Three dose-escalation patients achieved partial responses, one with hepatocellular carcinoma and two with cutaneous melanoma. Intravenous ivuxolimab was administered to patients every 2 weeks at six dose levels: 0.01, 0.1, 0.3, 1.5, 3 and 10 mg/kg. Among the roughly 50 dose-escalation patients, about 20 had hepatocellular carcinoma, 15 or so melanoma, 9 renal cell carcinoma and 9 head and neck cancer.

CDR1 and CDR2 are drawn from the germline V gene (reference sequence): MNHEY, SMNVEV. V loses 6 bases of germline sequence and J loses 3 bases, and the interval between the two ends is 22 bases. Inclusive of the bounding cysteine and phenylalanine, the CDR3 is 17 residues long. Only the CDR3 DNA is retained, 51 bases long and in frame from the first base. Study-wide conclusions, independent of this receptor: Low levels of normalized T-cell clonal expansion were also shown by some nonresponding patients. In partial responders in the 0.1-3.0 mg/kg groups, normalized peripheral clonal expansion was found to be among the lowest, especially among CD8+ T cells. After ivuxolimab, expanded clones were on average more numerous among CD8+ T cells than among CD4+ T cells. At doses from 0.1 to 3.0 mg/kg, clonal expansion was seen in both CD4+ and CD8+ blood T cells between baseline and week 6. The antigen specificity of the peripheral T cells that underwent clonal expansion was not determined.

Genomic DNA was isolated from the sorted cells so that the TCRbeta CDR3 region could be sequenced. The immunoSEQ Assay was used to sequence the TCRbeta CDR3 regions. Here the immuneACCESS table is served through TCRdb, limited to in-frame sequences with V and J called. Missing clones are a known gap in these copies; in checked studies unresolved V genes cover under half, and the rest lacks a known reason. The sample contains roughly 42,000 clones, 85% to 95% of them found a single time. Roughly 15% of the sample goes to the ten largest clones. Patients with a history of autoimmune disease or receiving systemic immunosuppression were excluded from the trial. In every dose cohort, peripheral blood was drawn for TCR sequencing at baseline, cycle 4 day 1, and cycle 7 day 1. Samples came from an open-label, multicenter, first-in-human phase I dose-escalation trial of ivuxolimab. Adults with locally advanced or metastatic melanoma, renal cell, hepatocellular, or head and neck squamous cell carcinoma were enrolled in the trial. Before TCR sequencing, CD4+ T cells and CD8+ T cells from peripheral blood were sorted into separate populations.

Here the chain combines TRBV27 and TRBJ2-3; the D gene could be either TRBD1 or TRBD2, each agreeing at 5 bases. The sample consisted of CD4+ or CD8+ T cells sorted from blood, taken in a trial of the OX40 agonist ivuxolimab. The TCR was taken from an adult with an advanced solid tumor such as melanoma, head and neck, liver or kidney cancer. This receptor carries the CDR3 CASRPQWGTPFTDTQYF. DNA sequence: TGTGCCAGCAGACCCCAATGGGGGACGCCCTTTACAGATACGCAGTATTTT.